Listed below are T cell receptor beta chains from one sample, sequenced in a study of blood T cell repertoires in COVID-19. Sequenced by immunoSEQ multiplex PCR; TCRdb stores in-frame clones only, minus some. The sample lists under 200,000 clones, about 80% occurring once. Source material: peripheral blood. These receptors were collected from a woman aged 60-70 years with COVID-19, enrolled during active disease. CDR3s include the opening cysteine and the closing phenylalanine or tryptophan. A D gene is named only where the DNA matches it firmly. Clone size is given for some rows only: seen once, a few or many times, or a class if the clone is expanded.

j_call: TRBJ2-1; v_call: TRBV27; clone_size: .; d_call: .; cdr3_length: 14; cdr3_nt: TGTGCCAGCAGTTTGGAGGGGGGGTTTGATGAGCAGTTCTTC; cdr3_aa: CASSLEGGFDEQFF
j_call: TRBJ1-6; v_call: TRBV21-1; clone_size: .; d_call: .; cdr3_length: 17; cdr3_nt: TGTGCCAGCAGCAAAGTGGGCAGGGGGTGGGATAATTCACCCCTCCACTTT; cdr3_aa: CASSKVGRGWDNSPLHF
j_call: TRBJ2-7; v_call: TRBV7-9; clone_size: .; d_call: TRBD2; cdr3_length: 17; cdr3_nt: TGTGCCAGCAGTAAAGGGACTAGCGGACCTTTCTCCTACGAGCAGTACTTC; cdr3_aa: CASSKGTSGPFSYEQYF
j_call: TRBJ1-3; v_call: TRBV3-1/TRBV3-2; clone_size: .; d_call: .; cdr3_length: 16; cdr3_nt: TGTGCCAGCAGCCAAGTAGGGGATGGGACTGGAAACACCATATATTTT; cdr3_aa: CASSQVGDGTGNTIYF
j_call: TRBJ2-3; v_call: TRBV7-3; clone_size: .; d_call: .; cdr3_length: 16; cdr3_nt: TGTGCCAGCAGCTTATTTGGGGGGAAAGAGACAGATACGCAGTATTTT; cdr3_aa: CASSLFGGKETDTQYF
j_call: TRBJ1-1; v_call: TRBV5-1; clone_size: .; d_call: .; cdr3_length: 15; cdr3_nt: TGCGCCAGCAGCGCGCTACAGGGTCGCGGCACTGAAGCTTTCTTT; cdr3_aa: CASSALQGRGTEAFF
j_call: TRBJ2-2; v_call: TRBV4-2; clone_size: few; d_call: TRBD2; cdr3_length: 16; cdr3_nt: TGTGCCAGCAGCCAAATACTAGCGGGTAACACCGGGGAGCTGTTTTTT; cdr3_aa: CASSQILAGNTGELFF
j_call: TRBJ1-2; v_call: TRBV5-4; clone_size: .; d_call: .; cdr3_length: 12; cdr3_nt: TGTGCCAGCAGCTTGGCAGGGGCCTACCTCTTCTTC; cdr3_aa: CASSLAGAYLFF
j_call: TRBJ2-7; v_call: TRBV7-9; clone_size: .; d_call: TRBD1; cdr3_length: 15; cdr3_nt: TGTGCCAGCAGCTTTGGGGACAGGAGCTCCTACGAGCAGTACTTC; cdr3_aa: CASSFGDRSSYEQYF
j_call: TRBJ2-7; v_call: TRBV28; clone_size: many; d_call: .; cdr3_length: 10; cdr3_nt: TGTGCCACAGGCCGGGGCGAGCAGTACTTC; cdr3_aa: CATGRGEQYF
j_call: TRBJ1-5; v_call: TRBV19; clone_size: .; d_call: TRBD1; cdr3_length: 16; cdr3_nt: TGTGCCAGTAGTCCGCGGGACAGGGGAACCAATCAGCCCCAGCATTTT; cdr3_aa: CASSPRDRGTNQPQHF
j_call: TRBJ1-2; v_call: TRBV19; clone_size: once; d_call: TRBD1; cdr3_length: 13; cdr3_nt: TGTGCCAGTAGTCCCCTGACAGGGTCTGGCTACACCTTC; cdr3_aa: CASSPLTGSGYTF
j_call: TRBJ1-2; v_call: TRBV28; clone_size: .; d_call: .; cdr3_length: 14; cdr3_nt: TGTGCCAGCAGTCTGGGTCCTTCGGGGGATGGCTACACCTTC; cdr3_aa: CASSLGPSGDGYTF
j_call: TRBJ2-1; v_call: TRBV2; clone_size: .; d_call: TRBD2; cdr3_length: 14; cdr3_nt: TGTGCCACCCAGCTGGGGACTAGCCACAATGAGCAGTTCTTC; cdr3_aa: CATQLGTSHNEQFF
j_call: TRBJ2-1; v_call: TRBV7-3; clone_size: .; d_call: TRBD2; cdr3_length: 15; cdr3_nt: TGTGCCAGCAGACTTAGCGGGACCCCGGGGAATGAGCAGTTCTTC; cdr3_aa: CASRLSGTPGNEQFF
j_call: TRBJ2-5; v_call: TRBV5-8; clone_size: .; d_call: .; cdr3_length: 16; cdr3_nt: TGTGCCAGCAGCTTCTCTTTAACAGGCGATCAAGAGACCCAGTACTTC; cdr3_aa: CASSFSLTGDQETQYF
j_call: TRBJ2-3; v_call: TRBV10-1; clone_size: once; d_call: .; cdr3_length: 15; cdr3_nt: TGCGCCAGCAGTGAGTCAGGAGGGGTTCGGGATACGCAGTATTTT; cdr3_aa: CASSESGGVRDTQYF
j_call: TRBJ1-2; v_call: TRBV27; clone_size: .; d_call: TRBD1; cdr3_length: 15; cdr3_nt: TGTGCCAGCAGTCCCTGGACAGGGGGCGAAGGTGGCTACACCTTC; cdr3_aa: CASSPWTGGEGGYTF
j_call: TRBJ2-2; v_call: TRBV7-2; clone_size: .; d_call: .; cdr3_length: 15; cdr3_nt: TGTGCCAGCAGCCGGCTAGGGAGTGGCACCGGGGAGCTGTTTTTT; cdr3_aa: CASSRLGSGTGELFF
j_call: TRBJ2-5; v_call: TRBV5-7; clone_size: .; d_call: .; cdr3_length: 11; cdr3_nt: TGTGCCAGCAGCCTCCCAGAGACCCAGTACTTC; cdr3_aa: CASSLPETQYF
j_call: TRBJ1-4; v_call: TRBV7-2; clone_size: once; d_call: .; cdr3_length: 12; cdr3_nt: TGTGCCAGCAGCTTAAACCGGGAAAAACTGTTTTTT; cdr3_aa: CASSLNREKLFF
j_call: TRBJ1-2; v_call: TRBV6-2/TRBV6-3; clone_size: .; d_call: TRBD1; cdr3_length: 21; cdr3_nt: TGTGCCAGCAGTTTTTCTTCTTCGGGGACAGTCACCCGGAGAGGTAACTATGGCTACACCTTC; cdr3_aa: CASSFSSSGTVTRRGNYGYTF
j_call: TRBJ1-2; v_call: TRBV2; clone_size: .; d_call: .; cdr3_length: 14; cdr3_nt: TGTGCCAGCAGACCACGGGGGGCAATCTATGGCTACACCTTC; cdr3_aa: CASRPRGAIYGYTF
j_call: TRBJ2-7; v_call: TRBV7-2; clone_size: .; d_call: TRBD2; cdr3_length: 17; cdr3_nt: TGTGCCAGCAGCTTATCCCATCCAACCGGACTAGCCTACGAGCAGTACTTC; cdr3_aa: CASSLSHPTGLAYEQYF
j_call: TRBJ2-5; v_call: TRBV9; clone_size: .; d_call: TRBD2; cdr3_length: 17; cdr3_nt: TGTGCCAGCAACCGTAGAGGGGCGGGGGGTCGGCAAGAGACCCAGTACTTC; cdr3_aa: CASNRRGAGGRQETQYF
j_call: TRBJ1-6; v_call: TRBV27; clone_size: .; d_call: .; cdr3_length: 14; cdr3_nt: TGTGCCAGCAGTTTATCAGGGGCCCATTCACCCCTCCACTTT; cdr3_aa: CASSLSGAHSPLHF
j_call: TRBJ2-2; v_call: TRBV7-3; clone_size: once; d_call: .; cdr3_length: 16; cdr3_nt: TGTGCCAGCAGCTTACAAGGGACAAAACACACCGGGGAGCTGTTTTTT; cdr3_aa: CASSLQGTKHTGELFF
j_call: TRBJ2-5; v_call: TRBV2; clone_size: .; d_call: .; cdr3_length: 16; cdr3_nt: TGTGCCAGCAGTGAAAGCGGGCTCACGGGGCAAGAGACCCAGTACTTC; cdr3_aa: CASSESGLTGQETQYF
j_call: TRBJ1-1; v_call: TRBV27; clone_size: .; d_call: .; cdr3_length: 15; cdr3_nt: TGTGCCAGCAGTCGGAGGGGTGGGGTGAACACTGAAGCTTTCTTT; cdr3_aa: CASSRRGGVNTEAFF
j_call: TRBJ2-5; v_call: TRBV7-2; clone_size: .; d_call: .; cdr3_length: 14; cdr3_nt: TGTGCCAGCAGCTCAGTAGGGACTCCTAAGGCCCAGTACTTC; cdr3_aa: CASSSVGTPKAQYF
j_call: TRBJ1-1; v_call: TRBV2; clone_size: .; d_call: .; cdr3_length: 14; cdr3_nt: TGTGCCAGCAGTGAATTGGCAGTCGTGGCTGAAGCTTTCTTT; cdr3_aa: CASSELAVVAEAFF
j_call: TRBJ1-1; v_call: TRBV19; clone_size: .; d_call: .; cdr3_length: 12; cdr3_nt: TGTGCCAGTACGTTAGCGAACACTGAAGCTTTCTTT; cdr3_aa: CASTLANTEAFF
j_call: TRBJ2-1; v_call: TRBV18; clone_size: .; d_call: .; cdr3_length: 11; cdr3_nt: TGTGCCAGCTCACCGGGCTTGCAGCAGTTCTTC; cdr3_aa: CASSPGLQQFF
j_call: TRBJ2-2; v_call: TRBV4-3; clone_size: .; d_call: TRBD1; cdr3_length: 15; cdr3_nt: TGCGCCAGCAGCCAGGACAGGGTTGACACCGGGGAGCTGTTTTTT; cdr3_aa: CASSQDRVDTGELFF
j_call: TRBJ2-5; v_call: TRBV5-1; clone_size: .; d_call: TRBD1; cdr3_length: 13; cdr3_nt: TGCGCCAGCAGCAGGGACAGGGCTGAGACCCAGTACTTC; cdr3_aa: CASSRDRAETQYF
j_call: TRBJ2-1; v_call: TRBV7-9; clone_size: .; d_call: TRBD2; cdr3_length: 14; cdr3_nt: TGTGCCAGCAGCTATATCGCTAGCGGGGGGACGCAGTTCTTC; cdr3_aa: CASSYIASGGTQFF
j_call: TRBJ2-7; v_call: TRBV5-1; clone_size: .; d_call: .; cdr3_length: 15; cdr3_nt: TGCGCCAGCAGCTTGGAACTAGCACGCTCCTACGAGCAGTACTTC; cdr3_aa: CASSLELARSYEQYF
j_call: TRBJ1-2; v_call: TRBV7-2; clone_size: .; d_call: .; cdr3_length: 13; cdr3_nt: TGTGCCAGCAGCTCTAGGGGGGGGACAAACTACACCTTC; cdr3_aa: CASSSRGGTNYTF
j_call: TRBJ2-7; v_call: TRBV19; clone_size: .; d_call: .; cdr3_length: 11; cdr3_nt: TGTGCCAGTTCAACAGGGCCCGAGCAGTACTTC; cdr3_aa: CASSTGPEQYF
j_call: TRBJ2-2; v_call: TRBV9; clone_size: once; d_call: TRBD2; cdr3_length: 16; cdr3_nt: TGTGCCAGCAGCTCAGGGACTAGCAAGAACACCGGGGAGCTGTTTTTT; cdr3_aa: CASSSGTSKNTGELFF
j_call: TRBJ2-2; v_call: TRBV6-5; clone_size: once; d_call: .; cdr3_length: 14; cdr3_nt: TGTGCCAGCAGTTCAGGGTGGAACACCGGGGAGCTGTTTTTT; cdr3_aa: CASSSGWNTGELFF
j_call: TRBJ2-5; v_call: TRBV5-6; clone_size: few; d_call: TRBD2; cdr3_length: 14; cdr3_nt: TGTGCCAGCAGCTCGGGACTAGATCAAGAGACCCAGTACTTC; cdr3_aa: CASSSGLDQETQYF
j_call: TRBJ1-6; v_call: TRBV5-4; clone_size: .; d_call: .; cdr3_length: 14; cdr3_nt: TGTGCCAGCAGCTGGGGGCAGCTTAATTCACCCCTCCACTTT; cdr3_aa: CASSWGQLNSPLHF
j_call: TRBJ1-3; v_call: TRBV30; clone_size: .; d_call: .; cdr3_length: 12; cdr3_nt: TGTGCCTGGAATAGGGGGGGAAACACCATATATTTT; cdr3_aa: CAWNRGGNTIYF
j_call: TRBJ1-2; v_call: TRBV28; clone_size: .; d_call: TRBD1; cdr3_length: 14; cdr3_nt: TGTGCCAGCTATGACAGGGGGTTTTATGGTGGCTACACCTTC; cdr3_aa: CASYDRGFYGGYTF
j_call: TRBJ2-5; v_call: TRBV30; clone_size: .; d_call: TRBD1; cdr3_length: 15; cdr3_nt: TGTGCCTGGAGTGTAGGGCAGGGGGCGGGGGAGACCCAGTACTTC; cdr3_aa: CAWSVGQGAGETQYF
j_call: TRBJ1-2; v_call: TRBV18; clone_size: few; d_call: .; cdr3_length: 15; cdr3_nt: TGTGCCAGCTCACATGGGGAGACTGCAGGCTATGGCTACACCTTC; cdr3_aa: CASSHGETAGYGYTF
j_call: TRBJ2-1; v_call: TRBV7-2; clone_size: .; d_call: TRBD2; cdr3_length: 16; cdr3_nt: TGTGCCAGCAGCCCTAGGTCGGGACTAACTATCAATGAGCAGTTCTTC; cdr3_aa: CASSPRSGLTINEQFF
j_call: TRBJ2-1; v_call: TRBV28; clone_size: .; d_call: .; cdr3_length: 13; cdr3_nt: TGTGCCAGCAGTTCAACAGTCTTAAGGGAGCAGTTCTTC; cdr3_aa: CASSSTVLREQFF
j_call: TRBJ1-4; v_call: TRBV19; clone_size: few; d_call: TRBD1; cdr3_length: 14; cdr3_nt: TGTGCCAGTAGTTCACGGACAGGGAATGAAAAACTGTTTTTT; cdr3_aa: CASSSRTGNEKLFF
j_call: TRBJ1-2; v_call: TRBV7-9; clone_size: few; d_call: TRBD1; cdr3_length: 14; cdr3_nt: TGTGCCAGCAGCTTAAACACAGGGGACTATGGCTACACCTTC; cdr3_aa: CASSLNTGDYGYTF
j_call: TRBJ1-5; v_call: TRBV5-6; clone_size: once; d_call: TRBD1; cdr3_length: 14; cdr3_nt: TGTGCCAGCACCCTACAGGGGAGCAATCAGCCCCAGCATTTT; cdr3_aa: CASTLQGSNQPQHF
j_call: TRBJ1-5; v_call: TRBV2; clone_size: once; d_call: .; cdr3_length: 15; cdr3_nt: TGTGCCAGCAGTGAAACTCCCCGGGGGAGGCGGCCCCAGCATTTT; cdr3_aa: CASSETPRGRRPQHF
j_call: TRBJ1-6; v_call: TRBV28; clone_size: few; d_call: TRBD1; cdr3_length: 15; cdr3_nt: TGTGCCAGCAGTCACCCCGGGACAGCTAATTCACCCCTCCACTTT; cdr3_aa: CASSHPGTANSPLHF
j_call: TRBJ1-2; v_call: TRBV7-2; clone_size: .; d_call: .; cdr3_length: 15; cdr3_nt: TGTGCCAGCAGCTTAGATCCCGACAGAAACTATGGCTACACCTTC; cdr3_aa: CASSLDPDRNYGYTF
j_call: TRBJ1-1; v_call: TRBV28; clone_size: .; d_call: .; cdr3_length: 17; cdr3_nt: TGTGCCAGCAGCCCCCCCGGACAGCCCCTGCCGAACACTGAAGCTTTCTTT; cdr3_aa: CASSPPGQPLPNTEAFF
j_call: TRBJ1-3; v_call: TRBV6-6; clone_size: .; d_call: .; cdr3_length: 15; cdr3_nt: TGTGCCAGCAGGCTGACAGTCGGGTCTGGAAACACCATATATTTT; cdr3_aa: CASRLTVGSGNTIYF